These T cell receptor beta chains were read from a single sample in a study of T-cell reconstitution after alpha-beta-depleted transplantation in children. TCRdb analysed the PCR reads with MiXCR anew, one entry per CDR3 protein. Found here are about 640,000 distinct CDR3 sequences, about an eighth of them singletons; the top ten hold about 2.2%. The source material was PBMCs, mostly from graft donor cells, sampled 360 days after TCRalphabeta/CD19-depleted stem cell transplant. The receptors were gathered from a male patient younger than 18 who had a stem cell transplant for acute myeloid leukemia, so the T cells may come from the graft donor. Each CDR3 is given with its conserved first and last residue. D genes are given only for firm matches. The size entry is marked missing in some rows and otherwise reads once, few, many or a size class.

j_call: TRBJ1-5; v_call: TRBV12-3/TRBV12-4; d_call: TRBD1; clone_size: -; cdr3_nt: TGTGCCAGCAGTTCGACAGGGGGTCAGCCCCAGCATTTT; cdr3_aa: CASSSTGGQPQHF
j_call: TRBJ2-7; v_call: TRBV15; d_call: -; clone_size: many; cdr3_nt: TGTGCCACCAGTATAAGGGACACGCAGTACTACGAGCAGTACTTC; cdr3_aa: CATSIRDTQYYEQYF
j_call: TRBJ2-1; v_call: TRBV12-3/TRBV12-4; d_call: TRBD2; clone_size: -; cdr3_nt: TGTGCCAGCAGTAGGGTACTAGCGGGAGGGGACAATGAGCAGTTCTTC; cdr3_aa: CASSRVLAGGDNEQFF
j_call: TRBJ2-3; v_call: TRBV2; d_call: -; clone_size: few; cdr3_nt: TGTGCCAGGGGCCGGGGCACAGATACGCAGTATTTT; cdr3_aa: CARGRGTDTQYF
j_call: TRBJ1-4; v_call: TRBV19; d_call: -; clone_size: -; cdr3_nt: TGTGCCAGTAGTAGGATTCTTCTAGATGAAAAACTGTTTTTT; cdr3_aa: CASSRILLDEKLFF
j_call: TRBJ2-7; v_call: TRBV27; d_call: -; clone_size: many; cdr3_nt: TGTGCCAGCAGAAGGGGGGGAATAGGGGAGCAGTACTTC; cdr3_aa: CASRRGGIGEQYF
j_call: TRBJ2-2; v_call: TRBV7-3; d_call: TRBD1; clone_size: -; cdr3_nt: TGTGCCAGCAGCCCCCGGACAGGCGGAGGAACCGGGGAGCTGTTTTTT; cdr3_aa: CASSPRTGGGTGELFF
j_call: TRBJ2-1; v_call: TRBV15; d_call: -; clone_size: -; cdr3_nt: TGTGCCACCAGCAGACCGCAGGGGTTCACCTTGGGTAATGAGCAGTTCTTC; cdr3_aa: CATSRPQGFTLGNEQFF
j_call: TRBJ2-1; v_call: TRBV4-3; d_call: -; clone_size: -; cdr3_nt: TGCGCCAGCAGCCAAGATGGCCTCTGGGAGCAGTTCTTC; cdr3_aa: CASSQDGLWEQFF
j_call: TRBJ2-6; v_call: TRBV3-1; d_call: -; clone_size: few; cdr3_nt: TGTGCCAGCAGCCAAGATGTATCCCTGGGCCCTGGGGCCAACGTCCTGACTTTC; cdr3_aa: CASSQDVSLGPGANVLTF
j_call: TRBJ1-5; v_call: TRBV15; d_call: TRBD1; clone_size: few; cdr3_nt: TGTGCCACCAGATTACAGGGGGCGGGCAATCAGCCCCAGCATTTT; cdr3_aa: CATRLQGAGNQPQHF
j_call: TRBJ2-7; v_call: TRBV19; d_call: -; clone_size: few; cdr3_nt: TGTGCCAGTAGCATTCATAACGAGCAGTACTTC; cdr3_aa: CASSIHNEQYF
j_call: TRBJ2-2; v_call: TRBV11-2; d_call: -; clone_size: -; cdr3_nt: TGTGCCAGCAGCTTAGATTTGGCGCGGTTGAACACCGGGGAGCTGTTTTTT; cdr3_aa: CASSLDLARLNTGELFF
j_call: TRBJ2-2; v_call: TRBV7-3; d_call: TRBD2; clone_size: few; cdr3_nt: TGTGCCAGCAGCTTAACGCAAGAAACACTAGCGGGAGCCCCTAGATTCGACACCGGGGAGCTGTTTTTT; cdr3_aa: CASSLTQETLAGAPRFDTGELFF
j_call: TRBJ2-7; v_call: TRBV6-2/TRBV6-3; d_call: -; clone_size: few; cdr3_nt: TGTGCCAGCAGTTACGGTACTCCGGGGTTATACGAGCAGTACTTC; cdr3_aa: CASSYGTPGLYEQYF
j_call: TRBJ2-5; v_call: TRBV2; d_call: TRBD2; clone_size: few; cdr3_nt: TGTACCAGCAGTCTACGGACTAGCGGGACCGCCTACCAAGAGACCCAGTACTTC; cdr3_aa: CTSSLRTSGTAYQETQYF
j_call: TRBJ1-2; v_call: TRBV11-1; d_call: TRBD1; clone_size: many; cdr3_nt: TGTGCCAGCAGCTTAGGGGACAGGGAGCGTGGCTACACCTTC; cdr3_aa: CASSLGDRERGYTF
j_call: TRBJ2-1; v_call: TRBV29-1; d_call: -; clone_size: -; cdr3_nt: TGCAGCGTTGAAGAGAGTAGCCCTGGGGATGAGCAGTTCTTC; cdr3_aa: CSVEESSPGDEQFF
j_call: TRBJ1-1; v_call: TRBV20-1; d_call: -; clone_size: few; cdr3_nt: TGCAGTGCTGTGGACATCAACACTGAAGCTTTCTTT; cdr3_aa: CSAVDINTEAFF
j_call: TRBJ2-1; v_call: TRBV11-2; d_call: TRBD2; clone_size: few; cdr3_nt: TGTGCCAGCAGCGCCCCGGGACTAGCGGGAGGTCATACCTCCAATGAGCAGTTCTTC; cdr3_aa: CASSAPGLAGGHTSNEQFF
j_call: TRBJ2-1; v_call: TRBV29-1; d_call: -; clone_size: many; cdr3_nt: TGCAGCGTTGATTTGGAGCAGTTCTTC; cdr3_aa: CSVDLEQFF
j_call: TRBJ2-1; v_call: TRBV20-1; d_call: -; clone_size: -; cdr3_nt: TGCAGTGCCAACTTTCCCACCTTAGGCTCCTACAATGAGCAGTTCTTC; cdr3_aa: CSANFPTLGSYNEQFF
j_call: TRBJ2-1; v_call: TRBV29-1; d_call: -; clone_size: -; cdr3_nt: TGCAGCGTCCGGCGGGTATCCTACAATGAGCAGTTCTTC; cdr3_aa: CSVRRVSYNEQFF
j_call: TRBJ2-5; v_call: TRBV7-6; d_call: -; clone_size: -; cdr3_nt: TGTGCCAGCAGCTTAAACCGGGTCTCTCAAGAGACCCAGTACTTC; cdr3_aa: CASSLNRVSQETQYF
j_call: TRBJ1-5; v_call: TRBV18; d_call: -; clone_size: few; cdr3_nt: TGTGCCAGCTCCGCCGGGACAAGGAATCAGCCCCAGCATTTT; cdr3_aa: CASSAGTRNQPQHF
j_call: TRBJ2-1; v_call: TRBV7-8; d_call: -; clone_size: few; cdr3_nt: TGTGCCAGCAGCTTGCAGGGTATCGACAATGAGCAGTTCTTC; cdr3_aa: CASSLQGIDNEQFF
j_call: TRBJ2-1; v_call: TRBV7-2; d_call: -; clone_size: -; cdr3_nt: TGTGCCAGTGCTCGCGGTGAGCAGTTCTTC; cdr3_aa: CASARGEQFF
j_call: TRBJ2-5; v_call: TRBV20-1; d_call: -; clone_size: many; cdr3_nt: TGCAGTGCTAGAGATTGGGACGAGACCCAGTACTTC; cdr3_aa: CSARDWDETQYF
j_call: TRBJ2-2; v_call: TRBV29-1; d_call: -; clone_size: -; cdr3_nt: TGCAGCGTTGAAGAGAATAGGGTTGGTACCGGGGAGCTGTTTTTT; cdr3_aa: CSVEENRVGTGELFF
j_call: TRBJ1-1; v_call: TRBV20-1; d_call: -; clone_size: -; cdr3_nt: TGCAGTGCTTCCTTGGCCGGCCCTATGAACACTGAAGCTTTCTTT; cdr3_aa: CSASLAGPMNTEAFF
j_call: TRBJ1-1; v_call: TRBV30; d_call: TRBD1; clone_size: -; cdr3_nt: TGTGCCTGGAAATGGGACAGGGGGAACACTGAAGCTTTCTTT; cdr3_aa: CAWKWDRGNTEAFF
j_call: TRBJ2-1; v_call: TRBV7-9; d_call: TRBD2; clone_size: few; cdr3_nt: TGTGCCAGCAGCCAACTAGCGGATCCCTACAATGAGCAGTTCTTC; cdr3_aa: CASSQLADPYNEQFF
j_call: TRBJ2-3; v_call: TRBV27; d_call: -; clone_size: few; cdr3_nt: TGTGCCAGCAGCCCCCGGGTCACCACAGATACGCAGTATTTT; cdr3_aa: CASSPRVTTDTQYF
j_call: TRBJ2-7; v_call: TRBV11-2; d_call: -; clone_size: many; cdr3_nt: TGTGCCAGCAGCATCCTCCGGGACACCCGGGACTACTCCTACGAGCAGTACTTC; cdr3_aa: CASSILRDTRDYSYEQYF
j_call: TRBJ2-7; v_call: TRBV20-1; d_call: -; clone_size: few; cdr3_nt: TGCAGTGCTGCCCAGGGGACACCTTCCTACGAGCAGTACTTC; cdr3_aa: CSAAQGTPSYEQYF
j_call: TRBJ2-1; v_call: TRBV12-3/TRBV12-4; d_call: TRBD2; clone_size: few; cdr3_nt: TGTGCCAGCAGTTTGCAACTAGCGGGAGTGATCAATGAGCAGTTCTTC; cdr3_aa: CASSLQLAGVINEQFF
j_call: TRBJ1-5; v_call: TRBV25-1; d_call: -; clone_size: few; cdr3_nt: TGTGCCACCCCCGAGCGGGGAGATCCCCGGGCAAGCAATCAGCCCCAGCATTTT; cdr3_aa: CATPERGDPRASNQPQHF
j_call: TRBJ2-3; v_call: TRBV7-6; d_call: -; clone_size: many; cdr3_nt: TGTGCCAGCAGCCCTAGGACTCCCTACACAGATACGCAGTATTTT; cdr3_aa: CASSPRTPYTDTQYF
j_call: TRBJ2-1; v_call: TRBV10-3; d_call: TRBD2; clone_size: -; cdr3_nt: TGTGCCACCCGCATAGCGGGAGCCTCCTACAATGAGCAGTTCTTC; cdr3_aa: CATRIAGASYNEQFF
j_call: TRBJ2-7; v_call: TRBV15; d_call: -; clone_size: few; cdr3_nt: TGTGCCACCAGCTCCCACAGCTCCTACGAGCAGTACTTC; cdr3_aa: CATSSHSSYEQYF
j_call: TRBJ2-7; v_call: TRBV2; d_call: -; clone_size: many; cdr3_nt: TGTGCCAGCATGGGGAGCTCCTACGAGCAGTACTTC; cdr3_aa: CASMGSSYEQYF
j_call: TRBJ2-5; v_call: TRBV28; d_call: TRBD1; clone_size: -; cdr3_nt: TGTGCCGGGTTGACTCGGGACAGGGGACCGGACTCCCAAGAGACCCAGTACTTC; cdr3_aa: CAGLTRDRGPDSQETQYF
j_call: TRBJ1-1; v_call: TRBV12-3/TRBV12-4; d_call: -; clone_size: -; cdr3_nt: TGTGCCAGCAGTTTAGTTAGGGGCCATGAAGCTTTCTTT; cdr3_aa: CASSLVRGHEAFF